This TCR beta chain was recovered during a study of PD-L1 blockade in urothelial cancer. The germline gives CDR1 SGDLS, CDR2 YYNGEE. This CDR3 comprises 15 residues. V lost 0 bases and J lost 5, with 11 bases in between. The sample's time point: peripheral blood 6 weeks after treatment start. Patients' cancers were locally advanced or metastatic urothelial carcinomas. Synthetic templates analogous to TCR were spiked into all PCRs individually. Using immunoSEQ multiplex PCR, the repertoire was profiled, and TCRdb retains in-frame clones only, with some absent. The table includes roughly 100,000 clones, around 78% detected once.

This sample comprised PBMCs, obtained around atezolizumab (anti-PD-L1) treatment. This clonotype originated in a man aged 70-80 years with urothelial cancer. This chain links TRBV9 with TRBJ1-4; D unresolved. CDR3 bases: TGTGCCAGCAGCGTAGGAGAAGTCGCAAATGAAAAACTGTTTTTT. Translated, it gives CASSVGEVANEKLFF.